This TCR beta chain was sequenced in a study of T cells in Graves' hyperthyroidism and ophthalmopathy. CDR1 and CDR2 from the germline V gene are SGHRS and YFSETQ. The CDR3 runs 14 residues. As concerns this clonotype: The junction differs from germline at one of its ends, possibly a read error.

RNA transcripts yielded amplified TCR beta CDR3 regions. In the first-round RT-PCR of the TCR CDR3, the HTBI primer set was used. TCRdb independently ran MiXCR on the multiplex PCR reads; one entry per CDR3 protein. This table holds 730,000 or so distinct CDR3 sequences, approximately 18% found once. Material: blood. The chain combines TRBV5-1 with TRBJ1-6; D remains ambiguous. The sequence was collected from a woman in her fifties or sixties with Graves' hyperthyroidism that later progressed to Graves' ophthalmopathy. CDR3 in DNA: TGCGCCAGCGGCTTGGTGGCAGATAATTCACCCCTCCACTTT. Its protein is CASGLVADNSPLHF.